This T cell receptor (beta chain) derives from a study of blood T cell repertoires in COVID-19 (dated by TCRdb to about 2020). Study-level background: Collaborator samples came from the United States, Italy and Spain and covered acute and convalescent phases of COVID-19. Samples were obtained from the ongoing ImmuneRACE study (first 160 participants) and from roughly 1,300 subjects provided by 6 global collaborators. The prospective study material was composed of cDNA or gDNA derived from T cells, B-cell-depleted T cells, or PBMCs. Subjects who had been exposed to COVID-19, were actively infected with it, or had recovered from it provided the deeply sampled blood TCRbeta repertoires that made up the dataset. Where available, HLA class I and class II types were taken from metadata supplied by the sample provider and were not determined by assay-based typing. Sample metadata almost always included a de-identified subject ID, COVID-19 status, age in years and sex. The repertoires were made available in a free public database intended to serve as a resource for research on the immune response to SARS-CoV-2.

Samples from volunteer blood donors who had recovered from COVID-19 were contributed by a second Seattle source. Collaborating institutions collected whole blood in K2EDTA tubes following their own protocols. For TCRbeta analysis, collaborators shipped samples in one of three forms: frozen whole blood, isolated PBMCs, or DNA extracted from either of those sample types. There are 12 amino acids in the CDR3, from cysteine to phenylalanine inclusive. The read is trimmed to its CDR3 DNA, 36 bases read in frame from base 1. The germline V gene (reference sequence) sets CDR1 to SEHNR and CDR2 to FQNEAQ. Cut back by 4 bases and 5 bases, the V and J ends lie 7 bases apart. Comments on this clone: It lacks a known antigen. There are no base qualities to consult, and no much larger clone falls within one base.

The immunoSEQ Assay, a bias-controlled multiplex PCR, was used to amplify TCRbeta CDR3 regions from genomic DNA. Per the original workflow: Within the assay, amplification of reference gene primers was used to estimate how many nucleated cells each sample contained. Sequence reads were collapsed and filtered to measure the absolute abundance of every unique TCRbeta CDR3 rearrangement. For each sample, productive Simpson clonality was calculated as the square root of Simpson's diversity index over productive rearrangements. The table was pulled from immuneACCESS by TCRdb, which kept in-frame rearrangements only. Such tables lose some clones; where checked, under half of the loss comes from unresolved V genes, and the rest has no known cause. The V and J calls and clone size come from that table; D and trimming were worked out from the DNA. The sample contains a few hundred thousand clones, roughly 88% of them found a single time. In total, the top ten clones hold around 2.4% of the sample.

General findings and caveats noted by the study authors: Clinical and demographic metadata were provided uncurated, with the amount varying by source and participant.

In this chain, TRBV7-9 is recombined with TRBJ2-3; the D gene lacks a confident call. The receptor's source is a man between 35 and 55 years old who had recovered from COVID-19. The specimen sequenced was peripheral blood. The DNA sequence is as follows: TGTGCCAGCAGCTCCACGGGAGATACGCAGTATTTT. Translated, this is CASSSTGDTQYF. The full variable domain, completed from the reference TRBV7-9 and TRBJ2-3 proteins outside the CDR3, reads DTGVSQNPRHKITKRGQNVTFRCDPISEHNRLYWYRQTLGQGPEFLTYFQNEAQLEKSRLLSDRFSAERPKGSFSTLEIQRTEQGDSAMYLCASSSTGDTQYFGPGTRLTVL.